This T cell receptor beta chain was found in a study of shared clonotypes between healthy human individuals. The CDR3 runs 17 residues. The ends lost 5 bases at V and 2 bases at J; junction bases unmatched: 11. Germline CDR1 reads SEHNR; CDR2 reads FQNEAQ (reference sequence). Only in-frame clones appear in the TCRdb table, and some are missing; sequencing was by immunoSEQ multiplex PCR. The sample has millions of clones; 85% to 95% are singletons. The J gene is TRBJ1-3, the V gene TRBV7-9, with TRBD1 matching over 8 bases. The sample taken for sequencing was naive CD4+ T cells from PBMCs. The subset was: CD45RA+ positively selected. This TCR derives from a young man in good health. Some clones in this sample may be carry-over from other donors' samples. The CDR3 coding sequence is TGTGCCAGCAGCACTGGACAGGGCCCAGTAACTGGAAACACCATATATTTT. Its protein product is CASSTGQGPVTGNTIYF.